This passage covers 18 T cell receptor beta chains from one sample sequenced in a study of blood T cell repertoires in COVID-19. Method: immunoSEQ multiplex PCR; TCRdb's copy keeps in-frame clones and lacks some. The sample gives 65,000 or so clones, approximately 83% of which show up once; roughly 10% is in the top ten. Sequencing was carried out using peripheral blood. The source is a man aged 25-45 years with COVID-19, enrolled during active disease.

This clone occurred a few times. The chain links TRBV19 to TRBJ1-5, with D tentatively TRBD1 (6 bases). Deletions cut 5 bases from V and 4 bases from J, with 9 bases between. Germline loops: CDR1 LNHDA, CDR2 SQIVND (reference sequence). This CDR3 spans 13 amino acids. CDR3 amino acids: CASSVQGNQPQHF. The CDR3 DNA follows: TGTGCCAGTAGTGTACAGGGTAATCAGCCCCAGCATTTT.

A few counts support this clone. CDR3 residues: CASSRWGRNTEAFF. The CDR3 DNA reads TGTGCCAGTAGTAGATGGGGCAGAAACACTGAAGCTTTCTTT. The chain employs TRBV19 and TRBJ1-1; a weak D match, TRBD1 (5 bases). The CDR3 is 14 residues long. With 4 bases removed from V and 2 bases from J, the gap between germline ends came to 11 bases. The germline V gene has CDR1 LNHDA and CDR2 SQIVND (reference sequence). Variable domain in full (rest from reference TRBV19 and TRBJ1-1): DGGITQSPKYLFRKEGQNVTLSCEQNLNHDAMYWYRQDPGQGLRLIYYSQIVNDFQKGDIAEGYSVSREKKESFPLTVTSAQKNPTAFYLCASSRWGRNTEAFFGQGTRLTVV.

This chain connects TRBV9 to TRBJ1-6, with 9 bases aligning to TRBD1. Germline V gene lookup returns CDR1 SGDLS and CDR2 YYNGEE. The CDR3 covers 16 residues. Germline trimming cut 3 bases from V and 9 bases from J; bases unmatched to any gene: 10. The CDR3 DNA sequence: TGTGCCAGCAGCGAGAGGGGGGGACAGGGACGTTCACCCCTCCACTTT. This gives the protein CASSERGGQGRSPLHF.

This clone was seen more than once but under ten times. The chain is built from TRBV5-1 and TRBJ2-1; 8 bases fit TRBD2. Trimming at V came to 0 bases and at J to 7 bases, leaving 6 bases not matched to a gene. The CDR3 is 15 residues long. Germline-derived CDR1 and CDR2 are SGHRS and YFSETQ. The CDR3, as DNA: TGCGCCAGCAGCTTGGTAACTAGCGGAACTAATGAGCAGTTCTTC. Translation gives CASSLVTSGTNEQFF.

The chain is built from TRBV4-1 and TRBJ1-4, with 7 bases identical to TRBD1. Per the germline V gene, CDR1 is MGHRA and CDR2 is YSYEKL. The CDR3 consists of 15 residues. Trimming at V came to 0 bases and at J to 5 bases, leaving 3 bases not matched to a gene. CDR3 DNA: TGCGCCAGCAGCCAAGAGGTGACAGGGAATGAAAAACTGTTTTTT. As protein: CASSQEVTGNEKLFF.

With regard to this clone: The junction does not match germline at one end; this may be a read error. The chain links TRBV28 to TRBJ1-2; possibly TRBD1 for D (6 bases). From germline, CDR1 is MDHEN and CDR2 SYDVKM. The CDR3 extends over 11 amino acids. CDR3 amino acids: CASSWTDLLAF. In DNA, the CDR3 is TGTGCCAGCAGCTGGACAGACCTCCTCGCCTTC.

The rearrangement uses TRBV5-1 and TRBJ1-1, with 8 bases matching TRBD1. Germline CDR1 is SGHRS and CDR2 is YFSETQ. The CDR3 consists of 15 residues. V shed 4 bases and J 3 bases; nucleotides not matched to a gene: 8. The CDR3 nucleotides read TGCGCCAGCAGCGCCCGGACAGGGTTGGACACTGAAGCTTTCTTT. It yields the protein CASSARTGLDTEAFF.

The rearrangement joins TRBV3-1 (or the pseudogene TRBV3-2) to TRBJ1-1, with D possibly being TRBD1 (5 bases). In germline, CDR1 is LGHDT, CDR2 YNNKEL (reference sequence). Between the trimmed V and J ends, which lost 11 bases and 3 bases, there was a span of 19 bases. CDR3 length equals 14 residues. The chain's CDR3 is CAVGAAGRDTEAFF. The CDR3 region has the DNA TGTGCCGTAGGGGCGGCGGGGAGGGACACTGAAGCTTTCTTT.

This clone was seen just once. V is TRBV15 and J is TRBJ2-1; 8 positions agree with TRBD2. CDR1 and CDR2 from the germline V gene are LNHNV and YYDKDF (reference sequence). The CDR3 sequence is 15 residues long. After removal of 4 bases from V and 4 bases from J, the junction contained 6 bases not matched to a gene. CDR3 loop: CATSKVTSGYNEQFF. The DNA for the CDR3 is TGTGCCACCAGCAAAGTCACTAGCGGTTACAATGAGCAGTTCTTC.

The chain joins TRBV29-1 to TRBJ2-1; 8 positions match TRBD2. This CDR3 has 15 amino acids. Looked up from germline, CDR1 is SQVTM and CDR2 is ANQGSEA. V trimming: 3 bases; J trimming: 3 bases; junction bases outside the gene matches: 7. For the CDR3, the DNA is TGCAGCGTTGATGGGGGGACTAGTTACTACAATGAGCAGTTCTTC. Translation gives CSVDGGTSYYNEQFF.

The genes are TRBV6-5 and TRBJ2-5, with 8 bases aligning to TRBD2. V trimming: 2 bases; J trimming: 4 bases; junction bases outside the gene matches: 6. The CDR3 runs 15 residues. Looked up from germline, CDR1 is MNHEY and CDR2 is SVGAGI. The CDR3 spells CASSYTFGGGETQYF. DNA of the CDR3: TGTGCCAGCAGTTACACATTCGGGGGGGGAGAGACCCAGTACTTC.

As DNA, the CDR3 is TGTGCCAGCAGTCCAGGAGGAGCGGGAGTTGTTGATGAGCAGTTCTTC. Protein sequence: CASSPGGAGVVDEQFF. V is TRBV27 and J is TRBJ2-1, with TRBD2 identical over 8 bases. The CDR3 sequence is 16 residues long. V trimming: 5 bases; J trimming: 8 bases; junction bases outside the gene matches: 14. From germline, CDR1 is MNHEY and CDR2 SMNVEV (reference sequence).

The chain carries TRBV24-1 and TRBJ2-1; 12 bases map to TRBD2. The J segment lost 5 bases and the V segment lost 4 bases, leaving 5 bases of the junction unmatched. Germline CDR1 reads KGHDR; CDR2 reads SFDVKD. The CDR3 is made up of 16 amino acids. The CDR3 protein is CATSDPGTSGHNEQFF. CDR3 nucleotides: TGTGCCACCAGTGACCCCGGGACTAGCGGGCACAATGAGCAGTTCTTC.

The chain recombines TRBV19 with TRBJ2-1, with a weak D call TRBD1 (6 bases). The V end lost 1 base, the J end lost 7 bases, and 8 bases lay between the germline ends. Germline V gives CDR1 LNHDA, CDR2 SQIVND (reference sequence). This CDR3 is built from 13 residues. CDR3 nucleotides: TGTGCCAGTAGTATAGTTAGGGGGAATGAGCAGTTCTTC. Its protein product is CASSIVRGNEQFF.

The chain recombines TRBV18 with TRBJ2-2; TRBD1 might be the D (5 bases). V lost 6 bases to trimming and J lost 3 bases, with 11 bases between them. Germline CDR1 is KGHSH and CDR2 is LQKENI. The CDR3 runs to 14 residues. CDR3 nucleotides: TGTGCCAGCTCCAAATTAGGGGACACCGGGGAGCTGTTTTTT. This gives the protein CASSKLGDTGELFF.

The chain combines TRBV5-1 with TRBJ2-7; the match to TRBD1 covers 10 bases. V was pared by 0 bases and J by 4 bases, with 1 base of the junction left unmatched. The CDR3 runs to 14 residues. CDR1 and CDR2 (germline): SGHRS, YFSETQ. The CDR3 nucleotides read TGCGCCAGCAGCTTGGGACAGGGGGCTTACGAGCAGTACTTC. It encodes CASSLGQGAYEQYF.

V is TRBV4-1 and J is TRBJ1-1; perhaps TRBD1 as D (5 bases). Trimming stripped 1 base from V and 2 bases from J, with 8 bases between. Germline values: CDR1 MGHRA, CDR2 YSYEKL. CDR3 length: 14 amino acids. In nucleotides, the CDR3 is TGCGCCAGCAGCCAAGGTCAGGGTAACACTGAAGCTTTCTTT. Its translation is CASSQGQGNTEAFF.

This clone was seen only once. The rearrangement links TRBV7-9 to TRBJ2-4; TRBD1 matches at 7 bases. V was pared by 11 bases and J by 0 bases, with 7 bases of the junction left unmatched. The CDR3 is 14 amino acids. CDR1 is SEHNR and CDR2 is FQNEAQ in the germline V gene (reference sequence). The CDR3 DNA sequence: TGTGCCGACGGGACAGAACTAGCCAAAAACATTCAGTACTTC. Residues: CADGTELAKNIQYF. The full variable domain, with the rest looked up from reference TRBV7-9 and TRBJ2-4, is DTGVSQNPRHKITKRGQNVTFRCDPISEHNRLYWYRQTLGQGPEFLTYFQNEAQLEKSRLLSDRFSAERPKGSFSTLEIQRTEQGDSAMYLCADGTELAKNIQYFGAGTRLSVL.